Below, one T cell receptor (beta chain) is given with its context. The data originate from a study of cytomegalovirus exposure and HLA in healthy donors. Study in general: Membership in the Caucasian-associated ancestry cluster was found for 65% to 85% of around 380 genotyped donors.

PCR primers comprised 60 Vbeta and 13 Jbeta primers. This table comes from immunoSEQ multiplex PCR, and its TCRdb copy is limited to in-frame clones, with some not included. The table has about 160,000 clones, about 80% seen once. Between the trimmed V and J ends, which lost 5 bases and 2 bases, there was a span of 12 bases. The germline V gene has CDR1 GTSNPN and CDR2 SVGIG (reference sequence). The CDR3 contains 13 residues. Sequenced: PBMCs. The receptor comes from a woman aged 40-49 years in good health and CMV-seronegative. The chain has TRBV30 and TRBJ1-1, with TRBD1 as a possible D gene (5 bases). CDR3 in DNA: TGTGCCTGGGAAAGGACACAAAACACTGAAGCTTTCTTT. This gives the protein CAWERTQNTEAFF.